One sample yielded the 30 T cell receptor beta chains listed below, sequenced in a study of tumor-infiltrating lymphocytes in primary liver carcinoma (dated 2017 in TCRdb). The sequencing machine was an Illumina HiSeq 2500. Starting from approximately 460 ng total RNA, TCRbeta-specific cDNA was produced by reverse transcription with a constant-region primer and ProtoScript II reverse transcriptase. TCRbeta libraries were built with three nested multiplex PCR rounds, a slightly modified ARM-PCR procedure. Each of the first two PCR rounds ran for approximately 10 cycles using multiplex TRBV1-TRBV30 forward primers together with a Cbeta reverse primer. TCRdb's own reprocessing of the public reads used fastp at Q25 and MiXCR and kept productive beta chains. Records with the same CDR3 protein are collapsed into one entry carrying the most frequent genes and DNA. A total of some 130,000 distinct CDR3 sequences appear in this sample, around 70% of them only once. The ten largest account for over 8% of the sample.

Without any cell sorting, total RNA and DNA were co-extracted from roughly 18-30 mg of bulk tissue using the AllPrep DNA/RNA mini kit. Sequencing was done on a sample of tumor-adjacent normal liver tissue. These receptors were obtained from a woman aged 60-75 years with primary liver carcinoma and hepatitis B virus infection.

This clonotype was picked up one time. A much larger clone lies one base from this, so it may be a read error. J is TRBJ2-1 and V is TRBV6-2 or TRBV6-3; perhaps TRBD1 as D (5 bases). Trimming cost V 0 bases and J 9 bases, with 12 bases left between them. The CDR3 covers 14 residues. The V gene's germline CDR1 is MNHEY and CDR2 SVGEGT. The CDR3 loop reads CASSYSNRISEQFF. The CDR3, as DNA: TGTGCCAGCAGTTACTCTAACAGGATAAGTGAGCAGTTCTTC.

The sample holds many counts of this clonotype. V gene TRBV5-4 combines with J gene TRBJ2-3, with 9 bases matching TRBD2. The CDR3 runs to 15 residues. The ends lost 2 bases at V and 6 bases at J; junction bases unmatched: 7. Germline CDR1 reads SGHNT; CDR2 reads YYREEE (reference sequence). As DNA, the CDR3 is TGTGCCAGCAGCTTTCTGGCTAGCGGGACGGATACGCAGTATTTT. Amino acid sequence: CASSFLASGTDTQYF.

This clonotype was seen at least ten times. This chain connects TRBV4-2 to TRBJ1-1; unclear D gene. The germline CDR1 and CDR2 sequences are LGHNA and YNFKEQ. Trimming took 2 bases from V and 1 from J, leaving 8 bases between them. This CDR3 has 14 residues. The CDR3 region is CASSQRGGNTEAFF. The CDR3 DNA follows: TGTGCCAGCAGCCAACGGGGAGGGAACACTGAAGCTTTCTTT.

As to this clonotype: With a much larger clone just one base away, this may be a read error. The chain recombines TRBV5-1 with TRBJ2-1, with D unresolved. The germline V gene has CDR1 SGHRS and CDR2 YFSETQ. The length of the CDR3 is 15 residues. The CDR3: CASSRGSISYNVQFF. Written as DNA, the CDR3 is TGCGCCAGCAGCCGTGGGTCGATCTCCTACAATGTGCAGTTCTTC.

This clonotype was detected only once. For the CDR3, the DNA is TGTGCCTGGAGGGACCTTAGCGGGAGGTTCTCCTACAATGGACAGTTCTTC. Translation: CAWRDLSGRFSYNGQFF. V gene TRBV30 combines with J gene TRBJ2-1; TRBD2 matches at 10 bases. The CDR3 length is 17 residues. V shed 3 bases, J shed 13 bases, and the junction held 21 bases outside the gene matches. The V gene's germline CDR1 is GTSNPN and CDR2 SVGIG (reference sequence).

Comments on this clonotype: At one end, the junction sequence differs from germline, possibly due to a read error. The V gene is TRBV11-2, the J gene TRBJ2-4; D is unresolved. CDR1 is SGHAT, CDR2 FQNNGV, per germline. This CDR3 spans 13 amino acids. DNA of the CDR3: TGTACCAGTTCTCTAGAGTCCCAAAACATTCAGTACTTC. Translation gives CTSSLESQNIQYF.

The chain carries TRBV29-1 and TRBJ2-1, with 8 bases lining up with TRBD2. Unmatched junction bases numbered 15, after V lost 8 bases and J lost 6 bases. Germline loops: CDR1 SQVTM, CDR2 ANQGSEA. The CDR3 is 15 residues long. CDR3 nucleotides: TGCAGCCTTGGGGATGCGGGACTAGACGTCAATGAGCAGTTCTTC. It encodes CSLGDAGLDVNEQFF.

V gene TRBV10-3 combines with J gene TRBJ2-7; D gene ambiguous. Germline V gene data show CDR1 as ENHRY and CDR2 as SYGVKD. The ends were cut back, 7 bases at V and 2 bases at J, with 24 bases in the middle. This CDR3 has 17 amino acids. The CDR3 loop is CAINGSEPQANTYEQYF. CDR3 nucleotides: TGTGCCATCAATGGATCCGAACCCCAGGCGAACACCTACGAGCAGTACTTC.

For this clonotype: An end of the junction differs from the germline gene, which may be a read error. V usage is TRBV11-2 and J usage is TRBJ2-2; 13 bases align to TRBD2. The CDR3 consists of 19 residues. Looked up from germline, CDR1 is SGHAT and CDR2 is FQNNGV. The CDR3 DNA follows: TGTGCCAGCAGCCCCGACGTCGGGACTAGCGGGATGGGGATCGGGGAACTGTTTTTT. This translates into CASSPDVGTSGMGIGELFF.

In the case of this clonotype: The junction departs from germline at one end; a sequencing error may be responsible. The rearrangement links TRBV10-3 to TRBJ2-6; D may be TRBD1 (5 bases). The CDR3 is 14 residues long. Germline lookup yields CDR1 ENHRY and CDR2 SYGVKD. In DNA form, the CDR3 reads TGTGCCATCAGCGACAGCTCTGGGGCCAACGTCCTGGCTTTC. Protein product: CAISDSSGANVLAF.

Note on this clonotype: A much larger clone sits a single nucleotide away, making a read error possible. V gene TRBV5-4 combines with J gene TRBJ2-1, with TRBD2 matching 9 bases. CDR1 and CDR2 from the germline V gene are SGHNT and YYREEE (reference sequence). There are 16 residues in the CDR3. In DNA form, the CDR3 reads TGTGTCAGCAGCTTTTTTGGGGTAGCGGGAGCCAATGAGCAGTTCTTC. Protein sequence: CVSSFFGVAGANEQFF.

The chain recombines TRBV6-1 with TRBJ2-1; no definite D call. V lost 2 bases and J 7 bases, leaving 9 bases between the germline ends. The CDR3 length is 13 residues. CDR1 MNHNS and CDR2 SASEGT come from the germline V gene. Here the CDR3 DNA reads TGTGCCAGCAGTGAATTGAAGTGTAATGAGCAGTTCTTC. It translates to CASSELKCNEQFF.

Concerning this clonotype itself: A read error may produce the germline difference seen at one junction end. The chain employs TRBV6-6 and TRBJ1-1; D might be TRBD1 (5 bases). The CDR3 has 14 amino acids. CDR1 MNHNY and CDR2 SVGAGI come from the germline V gene (reference sequence). CDR3 amino acids: CAGSSRQLNTEAFF. CDR3 in DNA: TGTGCCGGCAGTTCCAGACAGTTAAACACTGAAGCTTTCTTT.

As regards this clonotype: A much larger clone differs from this one at a single base, so this may be a read error. The chain recombines TRBV6-2 or TRBV6-3 with TRBJ1-1, with D maybe TRBD1 (6 bases). Germline V gene data show CDR1 as MNHEY and CDR2 as SVGEGT. This CDR3 comprises 14 residues. CDR3 sequence reads: CASRKNRVSSETFF. Here the CDR3 DNA reads TGTGCCAGCAGAAAGAACAGGGTTTCATCTGAAACTTTCTTT.

This clonotype was observed a few times. The CDR3 carries no conserved terminal phenylalanine or tryptophan, so it likely arises from a read error. The chain recombines TRBV12-3 or TRBV12-4 with TRBJ2-3; D gene ambiguous. The CDR3 runs to 14 residues. The V end lost 5 bases, the J end lost 0 bases, and 9 bases lay between the germline ends. This CDR3 is CASSPGGSTDTQYS. The CDR3 DNA reads TGTGCCAGCAGTCCGGGTGGTAGCACAGATACGCAGTATTCT.

A remark on this clonotype: A much larger clonotype is one base distant, so this may be a read error. This chain joins TRBV29-1 and TRBJ2-3; D is perhaps TRBD2 (7 bases). V was cut by 8 bases and J by 1 base, with 16 bases left in between. The CDR3 contains 14 residues. In germline, CDR1 is SQVTM, CDR2 ANQGSEA. The CDR3 DNA sequence: TGCAGCTTAGAAGGAGGGGGGGGCACAGATACGCAGTATTTT. Protein: CSLEGGGGTDTQYF.

Remarks on this clonotype: The conserved phenylalanine or tryptophan is not found at the CDR3 terminus, so this likely reflects a read error. Because the CDR3's place on the DNA is in doubt, the DNA is left out and the CDR3 is given as listed by TCRdb. The chain is built from TRBV4-1 and TRBJ1-2; the table's D call, TRBD1, has no DNA check behind it. The CDR3 comprises 15 residues, both ends counted. CDR1 and CDR2 (germline): MGHRA, YSYEKL. The CDR3 loop is CASSQGMQGLYGHTS.

In the case of this clonotype: A read error may account for a junction end that differs from germline. The chain combines TRBV7-9 with TRBJ2-1; D possibly corresponds to TRBD1 (6 bases). This CDR3 is 15 amino acids long. The germline V gene has CDR1 SEHNR and CDR2 FQNEAQ (reference sequence). CDR3 amino acids: CVSSLPGTQYNEQFF. The CDR3 DNA is TGTGTCAGCAGCTTACCGGGGACACAGTACAATGAGCAGTTTTTC.

As for this clonotype: A much larger clone differs from this one at a single base, so this may be a read error. The chain carries TRBV28 and TRBJ1-2; D is possibly TRBD1 (5 bases). The CDR3 has 12 amino acids. CDR1 is MDHEN, CDR2 SYDVKM, per germline. The CDR3 DNA sequence: TGTGCCAGCACGGGGCGGGACTATGACTACACCTTC. Its translation: CASTGRDYDYTF.

A remark on this clonotype: The CDR3 end shows no conserved phenylalanine or tryptophan, and so a read error is likely. The V call is TRBV6-5, the J call TRBJ2-1; possible D gene TRBD2, 6 bases. This CDR3 is built from 14 residues. Trimming took 0 bases from V and 7 from J, leaving 10 bases between them. In germline, CDR1 is MNHEY, CDR2 SVGAGI. In nucleotides, the CDR3 is TGTGCCAGCAGTTACTCGGGGGGTTATAATGAGCAGTTCCTC. Its protein is CASSYSGGYNEQFL.

This clonotype showed up many times. V gene TRBV6-5 combines with J gene TRBJ1-1, with D unclear. Germline CDR1 and CDR2: MNHEY and SVGAGI. The V end lost 7 bases, the J end lost 6 bases, and 18 bases lay between the germline ends. This CDR3 is 14 amino acids long. The CDR3 is CASTTSGGMAEAFF. CDR3 DNA: TGTGCCAGCACCACTTCCGGTGGGATGGCTGAAGCTTTCTTT.

This clonotype was detected many times. This rearrangement joins TRBV13 to TRBJ2-1, with TRBD2 matching over 10 bases. The ends lost 4 bases at V and 7 bases at J; junction bases unmatched: 10. CDR1 is PRHDT and CDR2 is FYEKMQ in the germline V gene (reference sequence). The CDR3 length is 16 residues. The CDR3 loop is CASSSPLAGDMNEQFF. CDR3 bases: TGTGCCAGCAGCTCCCCCCTAGCGGGAGATATGAATGAGCAGTTCTTC.

This clonotype was detected ten times or more. This chain links TRBV7-9 with TRBJ2-6, with D uncertain. Germline V gene sequence: CDR1 SEHNR, CDR2 FQNEAQ (reference sequence). V lost 1 base and J 4 bases, leaving 5 bases between the germline ends. The CDR3 loop spans 14 amino acids. CDR3 residues: CASSLVRGANVLTF. The CDR3 nucleotides are TGTGCCAGCAGCTTAGTGAGGGGGGCCAACGTCCTGACTTTC.

The gene calls are TRBV28 and TRBJ1-5; D is ambiguous. Germline V gene lookup returns CDR1 MDHEN and CDR2 SYDVKM. Trimming removed 5 bases at V and 2 bases at J, with 13 bases between. The CDR3 extends over 15 amino acids. The CDR3 DNA is TGTGCCAGCAGTCGCGATAGGTTAGGCAATCAGCCCCAGCATTTT. This translates into CASSRDRLGNQPQHF.

This chain connects TRBV6-5 to TRBJ2-1, with TRBD2 matching 8 bases. Germline CDR1 reads MNHEY; CDR2 reads SVGAGI. The junction had 15 bases not matched to a gene; V was cut back by 6 bases and J by 8 bases. This CDR3 is 16 amino acids long. The CDR3 DNA sequence: TGTGCCAGCAGGCCCACCATCACTAGCGGATTCGATGAGCAGTTCTTC. It specifies CASRPTITSGFDEQFF.

The chain has TRBV6-1 and TRBJ2-5; tentative D call: TRBD1 (6 bases). The germline gives CDR1 MNHNS, CDR2 SASEGT. The V gene lost 2 bases and the J gene lost 8 bases, with 15 bases spanning the gap. CDR3 size: 14 residues. CDR3 nucleotide sequence: TGTGCCAGCAGTGAACGCGGACAGTCTTCTACCCAGTACTTC. Residues: CASSERGQSSTQYF.

As concerns this clonotype: Germline and junction disagree at one end, which may indicate a read error. V is TRBV6-1 and J is TRBJ1-1; D ambiguous. Germline CDR1 and CDR2: MNHNS and SASEGT. The CDR3 is made up of 14 amino acids. The DNA of the CDR3 is TGCGCCAGCGGTGAATTCTACATGAACACTGAAGCTTTCTTT. This encodes CASGEFYMNTEAFF.

Worth noting for this clonotype: Because it lacks the conserved phenylalanine or tryptophan at the end, this CDR3 is likely a read error. The chain links TRBV11-3 to TRBJ2-2; D is possibly TRBD2 (6 bases). The germline V gene encodes CDR1 SGHNT and CDR2 YENEEA. The CDR3 loop spans 16 amino acids. Trimming took 3 bases from V and 5 from J, leaving 16 bases between them. In DNA, the CDR3 is TGTGCCAGCAGCTTCTCCCCGACTAGGGAGACCGGGGAGCTGTTTCTT. Its translation: CASSFSPTRETGELFL.

Comment on this clonotype: Germline is not matched at one junction end, which may reflect a read error. The genes are TRBV5-6 and TRBJ1-1, with D hard to call. Germline values: CDR1 SGHDT, CDR2 YYEEEE. There are 15 residues in the CDR3. The CDR3 nucleotides are TGTGTCAGCAGCCCCGCCCGGTTGGGGAACACTGAAGCTTTCTTT. This translates into CVSSPARLGNTEAFF.

V gene TRBV29-1 combines with J gene TRBJ2-5; 9 bases map to TRBD1. The germline gives CDR1 SQVTM, CDR2 ANQGSEA. Trimming removed 8 bases from V and 5 bases from J; junction bases left unmatched: 9. This CDR3 has 13 residues. CDR3 sequence: CSTQQGAWETQYF. DNA of the CDR3: TGCAGCACACAACAGGGGGCATGGGAGACCCAGTACTTC.